The source of this TCR beta chain is a study of blood T cells in healthy people across ages. A second 7 to 11 cycle PCR used barcoded and J-beta primers. A single record per CDR3 protein comes from TCRdb applying MiXCR to the 5' RACE reads. Of 750,000 to 950,000 distinct CDR3 sequences in the sample, approximately 24% were seen once. This clonotype was counted a few times. Trimming removed 4 bases from V and 0 bases from J, with 15 bases in between. Germline CDR1 and CDR2: SGHKS and YYEKEE (reference sequence). The CDR3 consists of 16 residues. The same sample was also studied in work on T cells of mothers and their children. That publication notes: Per mother, over 9.5 million TCR beta CDR3 reads were obtained; per child, about 3 million. The study found thymic selection shapes TCR recombination output similarly in related and unrelated pairs.

This receptor was taken from a boy aged 5-17 years in good health. Sample: blood. This sequence joins TRBV5-5 and TRBJ2-3; possibly TRBD2 for D (6 bases). DNA of the CDR3: TGTGCCAGCAGCGACGGAGCGGGCCCTAGCACAGATACGCAGTATTTT. It specifies CASSDGAGPSTDTQYF.